The rows below give T cell receptor beta chains drawn from one sample of a study of T cells in Graves' hyperthyroidism and ophthalmopathy. Using its own MiXCR run on the multiplex PCR reads, TCRdb lists one record per CDR3 protein. This sample has 300,000 to 400,000 distinct CDR3 sequences; 15% to 20% occur once, and the top ten carry 45% to 50%. Specimen: blood. These receptors all stem from a woman aged 50 to 65 with Graves' hyperthyroidism. The CDR3 runs from the conserved cysteine through the conserved F or W. The order of the fields is clone size, D gene, J gene, V gene, CDR3 DNA, CDR3 protein. The D gene is left open where the match is weak. Clone size is stated in some rows and not others, as once, few, many or a class when expanded.

- - TRBJ1-5 TRBV4-2 TGTGCCAGCAGCCCGGAGGGACGGAACTCGCCCCAGCATTTT CASSPEGRNSPQHF
- TRBD1 TRBJ2-5 TRBV10-3 TGTGCCATCAGTGAGTCGACAGGGGACCTCCAAGAGACCCAGTACTTC CAISESTGDLQETQYF
few TRBD1 TRBJ1-5 TRBV6-1 TGTGCCAGCAGTACCTGGACAGGGCGCAATCAGCCCCAGCATTTT CASSTWTGRNQPQHF
many - TRBJ2-1 TRBV20-1 TGCAGTGCTGAGTCCGGGACAAAGTCCAATGAGCAGTTCTTC CSAESGTKSNEQFF
- - TRBJ2-7 TRBV15 TGTGCCACCAGCAGAGCCGGACGCTCCTACGAGCAGTACTTC CATSRAGRSYEQYF
- - TRBJ1-5 TRBV24-1 TGTGCCACCAGTGATTTGCCGAGGAGCAATCAGCCCCAGCATTTT CATSDLPRSNQPQHF
- TRBD1 TRBJ1-6 TRBV6-6 TGTGCCAGCAGTTACTCCGCCACAGGGGGTAATTCACCCCTCCACTTT CASSYSATGGNSPLHF
many TRBD2 TRBJ2-1 TRBV2 TGTGCCAGCAGCATAGGCGGGGGGGGGTACAATGAGCAGTTCTTC CASSIGGGGYNEQFF
- - TRBJ2-2 TRBV28 TGTGCCAGCAGTAAAATGGCTTGGTGGGCGAACACCGGGGAGCTGTTTTTT CASSKMAWWANTGELFF
- - TRBJ2-6 TRBV30 TGTGCCTGGAGTTCGGGACTCACTCCCTCTGGGGCCAACGTCCTGACTTTC CAWSSGLTPSGANVLTF
- TRBD2 TRBJ2-2 TRBV5-4 TGTGCCAGCAGCTTGAGCGGGAGGGTCACCGGGGAGCTGTTTTTT CASSLSGRVTGELFF
many TRBD2 TRBJ2-1 TRBV5-1 TGCGCCAGCAGCTTGGGCGGGAGCTTCAATGAGCAGTTCTTC CASSLGGSFNEQFF
many - TRBJ2-2 TRBV7-3 TGTGCCAGCAGCTTACGCCAGGGCGGCACCGGGGAGCTGTTTTTT CASSLRQGGTGELFF
many TRBD1 TRBJ1-2 TRBV20-1 TGCAGTGCGCCGGAGGGGGCAGGGACCTTCTATGGCTACACCTTC CSAPEGAGTFYGYTF
few - TRBJ2-7 TRBV3-1 TGTGCCAGCAGTCCGGTCGGGACCTACGAGCAGTACTTC CASSPVGTYEQYF
- - TRBJ2-2 TRBV11-2 TGTGCCAGCAGCCTATTGTCCGGGAAGAACACCGGGGAGCTGTTTTTT CASSLLSGKNTGELFF
few - TRBJ2-5 TRBV24-1 TGTGCCACCAGAGGGGCGGCTGGCGAAGAGACCCAGTACTTC CATRGAAGEETQYF
- TRBD1 TRBJ2-6 TRBV3-1 TGTGCCAGCAGCGCCCGGGACAGGTATTCTGGGGCCAACGTCCTGACTTTC CASSARDRYSGANVLTF
many - TRBJ1-6 TRBV5-1 TGCGCCAGCAGCTTGGAGCCTACGGGGATCTATAATTCACCCCTCCACTTT CASSLEPTGIYNSPLHF
few TRBD2 TRBJ2-1 TRBV5-6 TGTGCCAGCAGCTTGTGGGCGGGAGGGGTTAATGAGCAGTTCTTC CASSLWAGGVNEQFF
- - TRBJ1-2 TRBV6-1 TGTGCCAGCAAAGTTGGCTATGGCTACACCTTC CASKVGYGYTF
- TRBD1 TRBJ1-2 TRBV18 TGTGCCAGCTCACCACCGGTCACAGGGGGATATAGCTACACCTTC CASSPPVTGGYSYTF
few - TRBJ2-5 TRBV5-4 TGTGCCAGCAGCCCAAGGGGGGCGCCGCAAGAGACCCAGTACTTC CASSPRGAPQETQYF
few TRBD2 TRBJ2-1 TRBV20-1 TGCAGTGCTAGATGGGATTGGGAGGGCCAGGTAGTGGAGCAGTTCTTC CSARWDWEGQVVEQFF
many - TRBJ2-1 TRBV7-9 TGTGCCAGCAGCGGGACCCGGGGTGGAAATGCGTACAATGAGCAGTTCTTC CASSGTRGGNAYNEQFF